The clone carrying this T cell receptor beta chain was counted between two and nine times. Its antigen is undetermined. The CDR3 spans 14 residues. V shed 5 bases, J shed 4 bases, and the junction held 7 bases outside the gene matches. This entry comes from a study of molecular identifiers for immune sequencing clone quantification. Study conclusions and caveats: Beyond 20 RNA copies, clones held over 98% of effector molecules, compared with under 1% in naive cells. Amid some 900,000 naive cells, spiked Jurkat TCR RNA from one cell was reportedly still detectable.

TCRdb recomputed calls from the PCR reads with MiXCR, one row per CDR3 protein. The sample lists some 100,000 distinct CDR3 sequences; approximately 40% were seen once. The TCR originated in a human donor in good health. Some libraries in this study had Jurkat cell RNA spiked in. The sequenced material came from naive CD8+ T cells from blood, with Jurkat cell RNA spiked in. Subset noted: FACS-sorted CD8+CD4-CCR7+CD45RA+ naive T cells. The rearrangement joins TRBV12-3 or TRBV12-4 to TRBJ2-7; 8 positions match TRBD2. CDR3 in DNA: TGTGCCAGCAGTCCGGGAGGGGCGGCTTACGAGCAGTACTTC. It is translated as CASSPGGAAYEQYF.